The rows below give T cell receptor beta chains drawn from one sample of a study of T cell clones after liver transplantation. Profiling relied on immunoSEQ multiplex PCR, and the TCRdb table lists in-frame clones only, not all of them. The sample consists of some 60,000 clones, approximately 70% of them appearing once. The specimen comprised CD4+ T cells from blood, sampled at the approximately 16-month timepoint. The receptors originated from a human patient who received a liver transplant. Some T cells may have come from the graft donor. CDR3s include the opening cysteine and the closing phenylalanine or tryptophan. D genes are given only for firm matches. Clone size is not always given. Where it is, it says once, few, many or a class for expanded clones.

D gene,V gene,clone size,J gene,CDR3 DNA,CDR3 protein
-,TRBV30,few,TRBJ1-4,TGTGCCTGGAAGGACACTAATGAAAAACTGTTTTTT,CAWKDTNEKLFF
-,TRBV14,few,TRBJ2-2,TGTGCCAGCAGCCTCGGACGAACCGGGGAGCTGTTTTTT,CASSLGRTGELFF
TRBD2,TRBV11-2,once,TRBJ2-3,TGTGCCAGCAGTTCCGGGACTAGCGTCGATACGCAGTATTTT,CASSSGTSVDTQYF
TRBD1,TRBV13,-,TRBJ2-3,TGTGCCAGCAGCTTAAAGTTGGGGTGGGGACAGAGCACAGATACGCAGTATTTT,CASSLKLGWGQSTDTQYF
-,TRBV5-6,-,TRBJ1-2,TGTGCCAGCAGTTCAAATAGACGGGTCTATGGCTACACCTTC,CASSSNRRVYGYTF
-,TRBV18,-,TRBJ2-2,TGTGCCAGCTCACCTACGAGCTCGAACGGGGAGCTGTTTTTT,CASSPTSSNGELFF
TRBD1,TRBV4-2,-,TRBJ2-2,TGTGCCAGCAGCCGAACGGGACAGGGGAACACCGGGGAGCTGTTTTTT,CASSRTGQGNTGELFF
TRBD1,TRBV30,many,TRBJ1-1,TGTGCCTGGAAATCGATACAGGGGGACACTGAAGCTTTCTTT,CAWKSIQGDTEAFF
-,TRBV5-4,-,TRBJ1-2,TGTGCCAGCAGCCAAACGACACGGGCTTCTAACTATGGCTACACCTTC,CASSQTTRASNYGYTF
-,TRBV19,-,TRBJ1-4,TGTGCCAGTCGGTCTAATGAAAAACTGTTTTTT,CASRSNEKLFF
TRBD2,TRBV5-8,-,TRBJ2-1,TGTGCCAGCACCCTCCTAGGACTAGCGGGGCAAAGCTCCTACAATGAGCAGTTCTTC,CASTLLGLAGQSSYNEQFF
-,TRBV7-8,-,TRBJ1-6,TGTGCCAGCAGCTTAACGCTGGACACCTCCTATAATTCACCCCTCCACTTT,CASSLTLDTSYNSPLHF
TRBD1,TRBV5-1,-,TRBJ2-6,TGCGCCAGCAGCTTGGGGGACAGGGGTTCTTTTGGGGCCAACGTCCTGACTTTC,CASSLGDRGSFGANVLTF
-,TRBV30,-,TRBJ1-1,TGTGCCTGGAGTGCCACTCCCTACACTGAAGCTTTCTTT,CAWSATPYTEAFF
TRBD2,TRBV14,-,TRBJ2-7,TGTGCCAGCAGCCGGACTAGCGGGGCACACGAGCAGTACTTC,CASSRTSGAHEQYF
-,TRBV19,-,TRBJ1-6,TGTGCCAGTAGTAATGGGGTCTATAATTCACCCCTCCACTTT,CASSNGVYNSPLHF
-,TRBV21-1,-,TRBJ2-3,TGTGCCAGCAGCAAGACACGGACTAGCGGGGCGGCAGATACGCAGTATTTT,CASSKTRTSGAADTQYF
TRBD2,TRBV5-1,-,TRBJ2-1,TGCGCCAGCAGCTTGGGAGCGGGAGAATCCTACAATGAGCAGTTCTTC,CASSLGAGESYNEQFF
TRBD1,TRBV5-1,-,TRBJ1-3,TGCGCCAGCAGCACACAGGGGTCGGACACCATATATTTT,CASSTQGSDTIYF
TRBD1,TRBV7-8,few,TRBJ1-5,TGTGCCAGCAGCTTAGCGTACAGGGGTAGCAATCAGCCCCAGCATTTT,CASSLAYRGSNQPQHF
-,TRBV15,-,TRBJ2-7,TGTGCCACCAGCAGAGATCGGAGCGATGACGAGCAGTACTTC,CATSRDRSDDEQYF
TRBD1,TRBV4-2,-,TRBJ2-1,TGTGCCAGCAGCCATCGGACGGGACGGGACAGGGGGCTGAATGAGCAGTTCTTC,CASSHRTGRDRGLNEQFF
-,TRBV5-5,-,TRBJ2-7,TGTGCCAGCAGCGTAGGCCTAACCACGGGGGAGCAGTACTTC,CASSVGLTTGEQYF
-,TRBV10-3,few,TRBJ1-4,TGTGCCATCAGTGAAGGAAGCATCAATGAAAAACTGTTTTTT,CAISEGSINEKLFF
-,TRBV18,-,TRBJ2-1,TGTGCCAGCTCACCCCCGACTGGCGGTTACTACAATGAGCAGTTCTTC,CASSPPTGGYYNEQFF
-,TRBV6-1,-,TRBJ2-1,TGTGCCAGCAGTGACACCCGGGGCTTTGGCTGGAATGAGCAGTTCTTC,CASSDTRGFGWNEQFF
-,TRBV7-8,-,TRBJ2-6,TGTGCCAGCAGCTTGGGAAGGCCAGGCCTGAGCTCTGGGGCCAACGTCCTGACTTTC,CASSLGRPGLSSGANVLTF
-,TRBV11-3,-,TRBJ1-2,TGTGCCAGCAGCTACGAAACAACTAAGGGCTACACCTTC,CASSYETTKGYTF
TRBD2,TRBV7-2,-,TRBJ2-1,TGTGCCAGCAGCGGAGGGACTAGCGGGAGAAGCGAGCAGTTCTTC,CASSGGTSGRSEQFF
-,TRBV7-2,-,TRBJ2-7,TGTGCCAGCAGCTTAGAGGGCAGGTACGAGCAGTACTTC,CASSLEGRYEQYF
-,TRBV15,-,TRBJ2-2,TGTGCCACCAGCACCGGGGATTCCGGGGAGCTGTTTTTT,CATSTGDSGELFF
TRBD2,TRBV7-2,-,TRBJ2-2,TGTGCCAGCAGCTTAGAGAGCGGGAGAAGCACCGGGGAGCTGTTTTTT,CASSLESGRSTGELFF
-,TRBV27,-,TRBJ1-1,TGTGCCAGCAGTTCAGTCCCGAACACTGAAGCTTTCTTT,CASSSVPNTEAFF
-,TRBV6-5,few,TRBJ1-1,TGTGCCAGCAGTTATCGGACAGTAGGGAGCAACACTGAAGCTTTCTTT,CASSYRTVGSNTEAFF
TRBD2,TRBV9,few,TRBJ2-6,TGTGCCAGCTCCGGGGGGGCGCCTCCAGGGAACTCTGGGGCCAACGTCCTGACTTTC,CASSGGAPPGNSGANVLTF
TRBD2,TRBV7-2,-,TRBJ2-5,TGTGCCAGCAGCAGGGGAGGGAGTGAAGAGACCCAGTACTTC,CASSRGGSEETQYF
-,TRBV7-7,-,TRBJ1-5,TGTGCCAGCAGCCCGAGCGCGGGGTTGGCCAATCAGCCCCAGCATTTT,CASSPSAGLANQPQHF